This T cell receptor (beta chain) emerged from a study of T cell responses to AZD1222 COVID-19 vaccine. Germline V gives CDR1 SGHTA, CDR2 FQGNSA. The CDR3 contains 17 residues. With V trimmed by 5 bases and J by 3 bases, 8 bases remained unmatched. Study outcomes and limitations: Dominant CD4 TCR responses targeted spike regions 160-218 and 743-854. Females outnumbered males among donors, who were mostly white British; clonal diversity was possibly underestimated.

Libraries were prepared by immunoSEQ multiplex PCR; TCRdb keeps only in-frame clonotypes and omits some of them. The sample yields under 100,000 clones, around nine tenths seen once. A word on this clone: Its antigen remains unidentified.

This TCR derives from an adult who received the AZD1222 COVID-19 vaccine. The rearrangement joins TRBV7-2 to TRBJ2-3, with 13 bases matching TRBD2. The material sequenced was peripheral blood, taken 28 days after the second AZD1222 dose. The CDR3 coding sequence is TGTGCCAGCAGCCAGGCCCCACTAGCGGGGGGGACAGATACGCAGTATTTT. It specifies CASSQAPLAGGTDTQYF.